This T cell receptor beta chain was sequenced in a study of T cells after yellow fever vaccination. About the research overall: SMART-Seq v4 Ultra Low Input prepared the low-cell-number fractions.

This clonotype was seen ten or more times. A 5'RACE template-switching step, the method used to make TCR cDNA, added a universal primer site and UMIs. TCRdb itself ran the 5' RACE reads through MiXCR, one entry per CDR3 protein. The table includes 180,000 or so distinct CDR3 sequences, roughly 9.6% detected once. V lost 0 bases to trimming and J lost 1 base; unmatched junction nucleotides: 2. The germline V gene has CDR1 MNHNY and CDR2 SVGAGI (reference sequence). This CDR3 region has 16 residues. The V and J genes are TRBV6-6 and TRBJ2-2; 7 bases are shared with TRBD2. The source was CD8+ T cells sorted from PBMCs, collected 15 days after the yellow fever booster vaccination. This receptor was identified in a man aged 18 to 30 who received the YFV17D yellow fever vaccine. CDR3 in DNA: TGTGCCAGCAGTTACTCCGGCGGGAGGAACACCGGGGAGCTGTTTTTT. Amino acid sequence: CASSYSGGRNTGELFF.